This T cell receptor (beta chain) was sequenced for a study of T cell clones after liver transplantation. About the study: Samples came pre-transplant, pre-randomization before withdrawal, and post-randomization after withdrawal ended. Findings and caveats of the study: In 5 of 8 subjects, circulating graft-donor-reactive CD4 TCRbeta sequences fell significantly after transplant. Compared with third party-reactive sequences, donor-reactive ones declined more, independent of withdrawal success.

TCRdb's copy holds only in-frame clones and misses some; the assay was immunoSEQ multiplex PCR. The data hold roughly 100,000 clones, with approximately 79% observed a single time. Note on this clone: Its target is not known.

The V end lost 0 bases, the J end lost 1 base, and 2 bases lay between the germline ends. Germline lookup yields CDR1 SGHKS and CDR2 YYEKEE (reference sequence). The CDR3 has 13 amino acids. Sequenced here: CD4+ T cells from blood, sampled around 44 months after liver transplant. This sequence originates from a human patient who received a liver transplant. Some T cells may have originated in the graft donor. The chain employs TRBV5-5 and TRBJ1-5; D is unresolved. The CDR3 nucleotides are TGTGCCAGCAGCTTGGGCAGCAATCAGCCCCAGCATTTT. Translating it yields CASSLGSNQPQHF.